This entry features one T cell receptor (beta chain) sequence. Its cognate antigen is unknown. Separation from the approximately 710-subject first cohort characterized the 120-subject validation cohort, to which the donors belonged. The CDR3 contains 15 residues. V lost 4 bases, J lost 4 bases, and 7 bases stayed unmatched. The germline gives CDR1 SGHNT, CDR2 YYREEE (reference sequence). The data were taken from a study of cytomegalovirus exposure and HLA in healthy donors. Overall study results and limits: In a later analysis, first-cohort TCR clusters were found to tend to co-occur in the 100 to 150 validation repertoires. Usually a TCR sequence was rare, but some public TCRs were found in many donors.

TCRdb's copy holds only in-frame clones and misses some; the assay was immunoSEQ multiplex PCR. The data contain under 350,000 clones, around 86% of them seen just once; the ten biggest clones take up roughly 1%. The specimen was PBMCs. The sequence came from a young woman in good health and CMV-seronegative. The chain has TRBV5-4 and TRBJ2-1; the match to TRBD2 covers 8 bases. In DNA form, the CDR3 reads TGTGCCAGCAGCCGGACTAGCTCCCTTTACAATGAGCAGTTCTTC. Translation gives CASSRTSSLYNEQFF.